This T cell receptor (beta chain) was recorded in a study of blood T cell repertoires in COVID-19. Study details: Collection of acute and convalescent COVID-19 samples took place in the United States, Italy and Spain. In each case, the material was cDNA or gDNA derived from T cells, B-cell-depleted T cells, or PBMCs.

In the authors' workflow: Nucleated cell number was recorded as an estimate derived from reference gene primer amplification. Method: immunoSEQ multiplex PCR; TCRdb's copy keeps in-frame clones and lacks some. V and J calls and clone size are as listed in that table; D and trimming were resolved from the DNA. The sample has approximately 40,000 clones, about 86% seen once. Germline V gene sequence: CDR1 KGHSH, CDR2 LQKENI. CDR3 length equals 16 residues. V shed 3 bases and J shed 0 bases, with 13 bases lying between them. Source material: peripheral blood. The chain links TRBV18 to TRBJ2-3; no clear D gene. The clonotype comes from a human donor in a cohort sampled during active COVID-19. The CDR3 nucleotides read TGTGCCAGCTCACCCGCGCCGGAGCACAGCACAGATACGCAGTATTTT. Protein sequence: CASSPAPEHSTDTQYF.